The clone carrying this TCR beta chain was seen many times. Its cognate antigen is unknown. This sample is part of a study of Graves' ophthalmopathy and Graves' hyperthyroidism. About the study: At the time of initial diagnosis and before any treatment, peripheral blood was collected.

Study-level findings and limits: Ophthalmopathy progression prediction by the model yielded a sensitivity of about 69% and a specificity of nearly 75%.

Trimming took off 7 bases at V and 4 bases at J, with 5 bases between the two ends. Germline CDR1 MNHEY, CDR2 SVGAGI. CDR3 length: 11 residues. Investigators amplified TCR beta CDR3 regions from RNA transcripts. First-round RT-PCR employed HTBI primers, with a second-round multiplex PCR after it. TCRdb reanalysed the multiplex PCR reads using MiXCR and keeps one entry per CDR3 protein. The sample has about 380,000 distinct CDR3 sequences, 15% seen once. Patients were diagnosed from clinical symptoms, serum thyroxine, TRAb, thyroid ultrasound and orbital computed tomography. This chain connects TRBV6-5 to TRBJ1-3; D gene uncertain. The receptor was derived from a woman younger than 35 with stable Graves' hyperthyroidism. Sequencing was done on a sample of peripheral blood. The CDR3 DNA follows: TGTGCCAGCAACTACGGAAACACCATATATTTT. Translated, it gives CASNYGNTIYF.